The entry below describes one T cell receptor beta chain. The antigen remains undetermined. This entry comes from a study of CD8 T cells in ankylosing spondylitis. The CDR3 is 15 residues long. The J segment lost 7 bases and the V segment lost 5 bases, leaving 8 bases of the junction unmatched. The germline V gene encodes CDR1 SNHLY and CDR2 FYNNEI. Quantitative 5'-RACE with molecular barcodes was used to make the TCR beta libraries. MiXCR, run by TCRdb on the 5' RACE reads, gives a single entry per CDR3 protein. The sample consists of 300,000 to 400,000 distinct CDR3 sequences, 20% to 25% of them appearing once. Study-wide findings and caveats: Ankylosing spondylitis blood appeared to carry a characteristic TCR beta motif of 7 or 8 highly homologous variants. Within matched ankylosing spondylitis synovial fluid, disease-linked clones were reportedly significantly enriched. Some motif variants had been reported before (in reactive arthritis synovial fluid and blood).

The specimen sequenced was blood, either unsorted or a sorted T cell fraction (not recorded which). This chain links TRBV2 with TRBJ1-6; 7 bases are shared with TRBD1. This clonotype was obtained from a male donor with ankylosing spondylitis. CDR3 amino acids: CASSNRGVENSPLHF. CDR3 in DNA: TGTGCCAGCAGTAACAGGGGAGTTGAAAATTCACCCCTCCACTTT. The full variable domain, rest sourced from reference TRBV2 and TRBJ1-6, is EPEVTQTPSHQVTQMGQEVILRCVPISNHLYFYWYRQILGQKVEFLVSFYNNEISEKSEIFDDQFSVERPDGSNFTLKIRSTKLEDSAMYFCASSNRGVENSPLHFGNGTRLTVT.